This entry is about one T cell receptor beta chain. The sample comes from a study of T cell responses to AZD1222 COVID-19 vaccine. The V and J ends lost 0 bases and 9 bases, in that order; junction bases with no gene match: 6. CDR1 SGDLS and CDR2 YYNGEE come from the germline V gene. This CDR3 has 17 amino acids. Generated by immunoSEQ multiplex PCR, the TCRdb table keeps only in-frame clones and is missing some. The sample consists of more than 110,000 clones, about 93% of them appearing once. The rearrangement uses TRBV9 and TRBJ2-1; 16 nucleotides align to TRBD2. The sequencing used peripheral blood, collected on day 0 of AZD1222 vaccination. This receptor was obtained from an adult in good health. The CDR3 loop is CASSVVGGTSGRVEQFF. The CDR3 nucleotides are TGTGCCAGCAGCGTAGTAGGGGGGACTAGCGGGAGGGTTGAGCAGTTCTTC.